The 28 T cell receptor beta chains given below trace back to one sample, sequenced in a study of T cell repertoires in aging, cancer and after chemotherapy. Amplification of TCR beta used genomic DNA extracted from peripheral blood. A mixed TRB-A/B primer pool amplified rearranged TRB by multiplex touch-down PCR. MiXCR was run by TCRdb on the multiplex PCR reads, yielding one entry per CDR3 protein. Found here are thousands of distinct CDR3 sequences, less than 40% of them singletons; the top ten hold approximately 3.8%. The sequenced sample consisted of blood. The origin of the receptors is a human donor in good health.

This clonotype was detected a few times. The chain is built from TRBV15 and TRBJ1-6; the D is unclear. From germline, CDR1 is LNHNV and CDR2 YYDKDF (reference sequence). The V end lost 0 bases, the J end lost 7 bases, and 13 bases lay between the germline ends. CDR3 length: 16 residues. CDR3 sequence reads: CATSREGKLGNSPLHF. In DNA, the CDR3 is TGTGCCACCAGCAGAGAAGGCAAACTAGGGAATTCACCCCTCCACTTT.

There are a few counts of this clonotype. This CDR3 reads CASSLAAGNEQFF. The CDR3 DNA reads as TGTGCCAGCAGCTTGGCCGCGGGCAATGAGCAGTTCTTC. The chain uses TRBV5-5 and TRBJ2-1; tentative D call: TRBD2 (5 bases). Per the germline V gene, CDR1 is SGHKS and CDR2 is YYEKEE (reference sequence). The CDR3 consists of 13 residues. Trimming removed 0 bases at V and 6 bases at J, with 7 bases between. The full variable domain, with the rest looked up from reference TRBV5-5 and TRBJ2-1, is DAGVTQSPTHLIKTRGQQVTLRCSPISGHKSVSWYQQVLGQGPQFIFQYYEKEERGRGNFPDRFSARQFPNYSSELNVNALLLGDSALYLCASSLAAGNEQFFGPGTRLTVL.

CDR3: CASSSRGGYDTQYF. Written as DNA, the CDR3 is TGTGCCAGCAGTTCTCGGGGGGGGTATGATACGCAGTATTTT. The chain has TRBV6-6 and TRBJ2-3; 8 bases match TRBD2. Germline CDR1 MNHNY, CDR2 SVGAGI (reference sequence). V dropped 4 bases and J dropped 6; count of bases not matched to a gene: 6. CDR3 length: 14 amino acids.

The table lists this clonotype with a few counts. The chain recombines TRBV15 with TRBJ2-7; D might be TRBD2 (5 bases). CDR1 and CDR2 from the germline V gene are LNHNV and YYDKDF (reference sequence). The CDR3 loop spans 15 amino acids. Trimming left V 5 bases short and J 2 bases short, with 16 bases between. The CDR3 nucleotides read TGTGCCACCAGCTCCCTGGGAGAGGGTGCCTACGAGCAGTACTTC. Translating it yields CATSSLGEGAYEQYF.

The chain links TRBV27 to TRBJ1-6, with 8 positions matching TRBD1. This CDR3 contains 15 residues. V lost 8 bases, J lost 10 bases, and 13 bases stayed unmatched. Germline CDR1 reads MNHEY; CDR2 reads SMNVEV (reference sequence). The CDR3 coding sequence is TGTGCCAGCGGAACAGGGGGTAACCTTCGATCACCCCTCCACTTT. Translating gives CASGTGGNLRSPLHF.

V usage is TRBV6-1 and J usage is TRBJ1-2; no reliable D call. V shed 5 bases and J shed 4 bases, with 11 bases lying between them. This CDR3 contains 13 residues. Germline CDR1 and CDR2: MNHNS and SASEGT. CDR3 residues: CASSLRSFYGYTF. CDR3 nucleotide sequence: TGTGCCAGCAGTCTGAGGAGTTTCTATGGCTACACCTTC.

The CDR3 nucleotides are TGTGCCAGTAGTCCTCGTCTGAAGCAGAAGTCAAATCAGCCCCAGCATTTT. Translation: CASSPRLKQKSNQPQHF. The chain has TRBV19 and TRBJ1-5; no firm D call. The V and J ends lost 5 bases and 4 bases respectively, with 21 bases between them. Looked up from germline, CDR1 is LNHDA and CDR2 is SQIVND (reference sequence). CDR3 length equals 17 residues.

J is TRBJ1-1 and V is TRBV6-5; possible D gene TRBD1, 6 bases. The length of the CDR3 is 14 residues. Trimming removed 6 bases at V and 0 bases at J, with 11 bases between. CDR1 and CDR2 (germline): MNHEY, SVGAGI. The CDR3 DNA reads TGTGCCAGCAGGATGGACAGACTGAACACTGAAGCTTTCTTT. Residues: CASRMDRLNTEAFF.

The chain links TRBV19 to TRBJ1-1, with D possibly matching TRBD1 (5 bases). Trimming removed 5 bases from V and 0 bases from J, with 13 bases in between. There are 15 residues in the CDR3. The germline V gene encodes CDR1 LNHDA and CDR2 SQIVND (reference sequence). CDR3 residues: CASSSTGKVNTEAFF. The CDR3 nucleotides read TGTGCCAGTAGTTCAACAGGAAAGGTGAACACTGAAGCTTTCTTT.

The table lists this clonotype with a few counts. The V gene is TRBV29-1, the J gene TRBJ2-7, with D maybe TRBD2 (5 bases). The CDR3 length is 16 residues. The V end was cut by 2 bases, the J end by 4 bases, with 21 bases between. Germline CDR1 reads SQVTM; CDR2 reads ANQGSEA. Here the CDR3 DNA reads TGCAGCGTTGAACCCCGAGGAGGACTTACTCTATACGAGCAGTACTTC. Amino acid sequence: CSVEPRGGLTLYEQYF.

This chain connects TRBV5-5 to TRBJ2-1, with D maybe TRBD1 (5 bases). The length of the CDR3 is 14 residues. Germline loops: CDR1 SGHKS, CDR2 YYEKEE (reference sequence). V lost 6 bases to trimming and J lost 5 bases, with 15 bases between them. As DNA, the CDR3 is TGTGCCAGCACCAAAGGGGTAATGGACAATGAGCAGTTCTTC. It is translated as CASTKGVMDNEQFF.

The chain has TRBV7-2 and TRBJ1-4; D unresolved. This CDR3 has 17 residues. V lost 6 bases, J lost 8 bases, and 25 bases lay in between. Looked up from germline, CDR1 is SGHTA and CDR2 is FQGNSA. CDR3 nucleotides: TGTGCCAGCAGACCAAGTTCGGGGTCGGCCCGGGAAGAAAAACTGTTTTTT. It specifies CASRPSSGSAREEKLFF.

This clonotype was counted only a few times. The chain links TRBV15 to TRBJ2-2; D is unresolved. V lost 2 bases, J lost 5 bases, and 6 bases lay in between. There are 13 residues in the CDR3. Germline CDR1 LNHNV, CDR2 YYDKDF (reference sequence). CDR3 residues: CATSRMRTGELFF. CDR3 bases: TGTGCCACCAGCAGAATGCGTACCGGGGAGCTGTTTTTT. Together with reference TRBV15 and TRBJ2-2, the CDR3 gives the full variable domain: DAMVIQNPRYQVTQFGKPVTLSCSQTLNHNVMYWYQQKSSQAPKLLFHYYDKDFNNEADTPDNFQSRRPNTSFCFLDIRSPGLGDTAMYLCATSRMRTGELFFGEGSRLTVL.

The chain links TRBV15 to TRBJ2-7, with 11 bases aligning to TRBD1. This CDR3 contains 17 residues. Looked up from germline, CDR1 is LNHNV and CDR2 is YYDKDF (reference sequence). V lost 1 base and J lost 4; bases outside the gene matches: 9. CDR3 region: CATSRVRPGQGDYEQYF. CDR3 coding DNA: TGTGCCACCAGCAGAGTGAGGCCGGGACAGGGGGATTACGAGCAGTACTTC. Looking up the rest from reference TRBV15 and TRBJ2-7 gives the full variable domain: DAMVIQNPRYQVTQFGKPVTLSCSQTLNHNVMYWYQQKSSQAPKLLFHYYDKDFNNEADTPDNFQSRRPNTSFCFLDIRSPGLGDTAMYLCATSRVRPGQGDYEQYFGPGTRLTVT.

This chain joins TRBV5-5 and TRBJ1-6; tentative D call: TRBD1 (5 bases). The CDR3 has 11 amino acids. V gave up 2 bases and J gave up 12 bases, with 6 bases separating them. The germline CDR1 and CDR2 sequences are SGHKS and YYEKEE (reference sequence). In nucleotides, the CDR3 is TGTGCCAGCAGCTTTAGGGGACCCCTCCACTTT. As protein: CASSFRGPLHF.

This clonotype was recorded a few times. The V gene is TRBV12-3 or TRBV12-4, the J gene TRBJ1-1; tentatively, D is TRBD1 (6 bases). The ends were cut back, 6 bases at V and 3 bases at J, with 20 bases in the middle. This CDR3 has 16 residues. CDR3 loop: CASSQGNWGGHTEAFF. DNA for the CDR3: TGTGCCAGCAGCCAGGGGAATTGGGGAGGTCACACTGAAGCTTTCTTT.

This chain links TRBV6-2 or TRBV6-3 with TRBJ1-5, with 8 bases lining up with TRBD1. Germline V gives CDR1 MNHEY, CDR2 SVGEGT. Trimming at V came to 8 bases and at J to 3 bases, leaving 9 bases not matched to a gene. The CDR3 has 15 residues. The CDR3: CASPGTGPLNQPQHF. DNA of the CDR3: TGTGCCAGCCCCGGGACAGGACCACTCAATCAGCCCCAGCATTTT.

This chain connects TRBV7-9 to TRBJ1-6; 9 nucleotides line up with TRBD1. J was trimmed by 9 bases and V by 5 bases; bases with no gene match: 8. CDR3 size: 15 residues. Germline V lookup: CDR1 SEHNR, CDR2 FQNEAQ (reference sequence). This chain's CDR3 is CASSISGQGVSPLHF. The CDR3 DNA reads TGTGCCAGCAGCATCTCGGGACAGGGTGTTTCACCCCTCCACTTT.

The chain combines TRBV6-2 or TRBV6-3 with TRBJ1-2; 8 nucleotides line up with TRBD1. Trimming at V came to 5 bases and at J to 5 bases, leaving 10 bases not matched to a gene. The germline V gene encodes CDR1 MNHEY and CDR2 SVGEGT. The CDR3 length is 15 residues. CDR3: CASSDRGGGIYGYTF. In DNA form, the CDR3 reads TGTGCCAGCAGTGACAGGGGAGGCGGGATATATGGCTACACCTTC.

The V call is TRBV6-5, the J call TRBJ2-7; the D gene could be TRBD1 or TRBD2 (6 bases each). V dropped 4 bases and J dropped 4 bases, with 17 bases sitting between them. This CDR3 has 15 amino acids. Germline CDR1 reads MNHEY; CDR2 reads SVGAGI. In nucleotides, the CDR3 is TGTGCCAGCAGTTCCCCGGGGGCAGGGAGTTACGAGCAGTACTTC. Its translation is CASSSPGAGSYEQYF.

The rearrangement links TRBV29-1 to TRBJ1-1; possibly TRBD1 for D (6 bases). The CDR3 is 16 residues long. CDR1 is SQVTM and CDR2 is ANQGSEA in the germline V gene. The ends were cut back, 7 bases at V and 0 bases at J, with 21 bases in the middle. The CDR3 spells CSANGNRGFMNTEAFF. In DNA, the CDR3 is TGCAGCGCGAACGGTAATAGGGGGTTCATGAACACTGAAGCTTTCTTT.

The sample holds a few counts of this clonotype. The CDR3 DNA reads TGTGCCAGCAGCCCCCGGAACAGGGGCTCCATCGAAAAACTGTTTTTT. Its translation is CASSPRNRGSIEKLFF. The J gene is TRBJ1-4, the V gene TRBV5-6; 7 nucleotides agree with TRBD1. Per the germline V gene, CDR1 is SGHDT and CDR2 is YYEEEE. The CDR3 is 16 residues long. Trimming removed 4 bases from V and 8 bases from J; junction bases left unmatched: 14.

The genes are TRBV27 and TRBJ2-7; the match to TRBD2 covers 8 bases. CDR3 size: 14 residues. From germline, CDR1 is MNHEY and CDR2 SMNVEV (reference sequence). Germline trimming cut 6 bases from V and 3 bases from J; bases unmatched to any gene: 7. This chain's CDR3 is CASSLAGQGYEQYF. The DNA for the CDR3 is TGTGCCAGCAGCTTAGCGGGGCAGGGCTACGAGCAGTACTTC.

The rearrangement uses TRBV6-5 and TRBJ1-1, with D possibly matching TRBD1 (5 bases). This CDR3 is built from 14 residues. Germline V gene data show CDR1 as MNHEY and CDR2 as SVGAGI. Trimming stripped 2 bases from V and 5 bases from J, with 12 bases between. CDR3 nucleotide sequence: TGTGCCAGCAGTTACAACGGGGGTCTGACTGAAGCTTTCTTT. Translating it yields CASSYNGGLTEAFF.

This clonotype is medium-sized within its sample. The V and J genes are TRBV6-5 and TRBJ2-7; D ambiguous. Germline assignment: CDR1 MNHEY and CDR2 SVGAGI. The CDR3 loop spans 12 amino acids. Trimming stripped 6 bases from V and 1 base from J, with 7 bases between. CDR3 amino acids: CASRPESYEQYF. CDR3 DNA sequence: TGTGCCAGCAGACCCGAATCCTACGAGCAGTACTTC.

The CDR3 region is CASRPRTGRGNEQFF. Here the CDR3 DNA reads TGTGCCAGCAGGCCTCGGACAGGGCGTGGAAATGAGCAGTTCTTC. This chain connects TRBV7-9 to TRBJ2-1; 8 nucleotides match TRBD1. With V trimmed by 6 bases and J by 7 bases, 11 bases remained unmatched. The CDR3 extends over 15 amino acids. Germline CDR1 and CDR2: SEHNR and FQNEAQ (reference sequence).

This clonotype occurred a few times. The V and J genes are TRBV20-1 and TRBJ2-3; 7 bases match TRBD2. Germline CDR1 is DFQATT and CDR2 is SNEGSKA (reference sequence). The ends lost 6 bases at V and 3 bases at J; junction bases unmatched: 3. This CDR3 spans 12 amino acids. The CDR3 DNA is TGCAGTGCCGGACTAGGGACAGATACGCAGTATTTT. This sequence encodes CSAGLGTDTQYF.

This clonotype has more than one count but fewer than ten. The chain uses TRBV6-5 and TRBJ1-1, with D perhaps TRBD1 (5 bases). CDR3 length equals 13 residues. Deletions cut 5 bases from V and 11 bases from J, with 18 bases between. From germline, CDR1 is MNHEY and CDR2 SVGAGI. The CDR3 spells CASSPEDWTLAFF. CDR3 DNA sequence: TGTGCCAGCAGTCCGGAGGATTGGACACTTGCTTTCTTT.